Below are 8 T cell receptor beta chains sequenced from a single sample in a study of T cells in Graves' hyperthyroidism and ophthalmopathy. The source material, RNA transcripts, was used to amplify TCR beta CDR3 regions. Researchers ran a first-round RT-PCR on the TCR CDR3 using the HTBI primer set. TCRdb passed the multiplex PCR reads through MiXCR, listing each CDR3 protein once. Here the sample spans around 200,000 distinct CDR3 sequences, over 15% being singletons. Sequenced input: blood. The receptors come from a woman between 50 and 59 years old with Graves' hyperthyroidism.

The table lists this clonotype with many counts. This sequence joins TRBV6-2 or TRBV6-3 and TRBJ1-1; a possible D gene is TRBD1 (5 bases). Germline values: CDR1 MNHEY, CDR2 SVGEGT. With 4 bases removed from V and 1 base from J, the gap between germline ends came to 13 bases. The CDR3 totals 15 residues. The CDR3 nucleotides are TGTGCCAGCAGTTCCCCTGCGGGGGGGAACACTGAAGCTTTCTTT. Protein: CASSSPAGGNTEAFF.

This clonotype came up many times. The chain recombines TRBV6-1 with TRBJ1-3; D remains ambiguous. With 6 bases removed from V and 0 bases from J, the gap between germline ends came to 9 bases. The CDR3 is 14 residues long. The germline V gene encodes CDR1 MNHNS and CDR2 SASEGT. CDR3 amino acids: CASRTAISGNTIYF. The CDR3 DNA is TGTGCCAGCAGGACCGCTATCTCTGGAAACACCATATATTTT.

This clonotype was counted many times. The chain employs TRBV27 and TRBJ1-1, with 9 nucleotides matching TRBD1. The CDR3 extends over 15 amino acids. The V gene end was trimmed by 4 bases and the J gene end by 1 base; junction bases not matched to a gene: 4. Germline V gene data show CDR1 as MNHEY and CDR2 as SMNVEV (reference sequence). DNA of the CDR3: TGTGCCAGCAGTTCATCGACAGGGGGGAACACTGAAGCTTTCTTT. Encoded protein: CASSSSTGGNTEAFF.

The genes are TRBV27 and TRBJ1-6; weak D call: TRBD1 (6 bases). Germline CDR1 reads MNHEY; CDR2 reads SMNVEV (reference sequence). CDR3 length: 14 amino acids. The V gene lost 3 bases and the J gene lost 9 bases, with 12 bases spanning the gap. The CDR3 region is CASSFRDISSPLHF. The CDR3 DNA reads TGTGCCAGCAGTTTCCGGGACATCTCTTCACCCCTCCACTTT.

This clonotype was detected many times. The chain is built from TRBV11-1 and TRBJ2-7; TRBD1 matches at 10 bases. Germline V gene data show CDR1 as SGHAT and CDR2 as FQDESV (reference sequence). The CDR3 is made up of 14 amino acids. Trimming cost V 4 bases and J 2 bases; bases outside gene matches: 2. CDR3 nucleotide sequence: TGTGCCAGCAGCTCCGACAGGGGGCCCTACGAGCAGTACTTC. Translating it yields CASSSDRGPYEQYF.

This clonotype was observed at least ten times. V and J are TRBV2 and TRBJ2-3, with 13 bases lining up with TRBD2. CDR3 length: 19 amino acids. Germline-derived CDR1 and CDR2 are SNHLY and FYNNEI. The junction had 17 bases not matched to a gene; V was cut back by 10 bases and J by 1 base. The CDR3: CANGQGALAGGPGTDTQYF. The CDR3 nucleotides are TGTGCCAACGGTCAAGGAGCACTAGCGGGGGGGCCCGGCACAGATACGCAGTATTTT. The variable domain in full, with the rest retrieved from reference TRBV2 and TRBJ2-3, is EPEVTQTPSHQVTQMGQEVILRCVPISNHLYFYWYRQILGQKVEFLVSFYNNEISEKSEIFDDQFSVERPDGSNFTLKIRSTKLEDSAMYFCANGQGALAGGPGTDTQYFGPGTRLTVL.

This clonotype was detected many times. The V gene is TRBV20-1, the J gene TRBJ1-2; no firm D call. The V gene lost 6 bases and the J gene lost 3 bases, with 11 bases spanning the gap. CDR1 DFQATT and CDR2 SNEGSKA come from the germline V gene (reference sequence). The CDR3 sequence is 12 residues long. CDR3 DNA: TGCAGTGCCCAGGTTTCGGACTATGGCTACACCTTC. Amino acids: CSAQVSDYGYTF.

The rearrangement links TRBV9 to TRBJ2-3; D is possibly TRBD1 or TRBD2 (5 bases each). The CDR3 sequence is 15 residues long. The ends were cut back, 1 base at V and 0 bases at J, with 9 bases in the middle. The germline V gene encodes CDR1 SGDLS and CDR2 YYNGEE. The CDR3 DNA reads TGTGCCAGCAGCGTATCGGGACCCAGCACAGATACGCAGTATTTT. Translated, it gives CASSVSGPSTDTQYF.